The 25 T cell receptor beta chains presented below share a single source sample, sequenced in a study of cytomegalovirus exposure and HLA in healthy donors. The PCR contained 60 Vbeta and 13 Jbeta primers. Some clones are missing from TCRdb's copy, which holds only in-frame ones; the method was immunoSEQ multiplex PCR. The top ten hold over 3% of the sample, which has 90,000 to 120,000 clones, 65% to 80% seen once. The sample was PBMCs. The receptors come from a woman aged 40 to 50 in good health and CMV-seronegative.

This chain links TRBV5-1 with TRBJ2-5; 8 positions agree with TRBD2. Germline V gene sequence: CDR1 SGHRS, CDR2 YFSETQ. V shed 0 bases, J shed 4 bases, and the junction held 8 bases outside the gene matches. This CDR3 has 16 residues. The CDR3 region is CASSLGPREGIETQYF. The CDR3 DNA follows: TGCGCCAGCAGCTTGGGGCCCCGGGAGGGGATAGAGACCCAGTACTTC.

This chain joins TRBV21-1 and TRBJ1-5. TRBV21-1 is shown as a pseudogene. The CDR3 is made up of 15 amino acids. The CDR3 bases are TGTGCCAGCAGCAAAGGGGAAGCGGGCAATCAGCCCCAGCATTTT. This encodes CASSKGEAGNQPQHF.

CDR3 residues: CASSESGGPYNEQFF. Written as DNA, the CDR3 is TGTGCCAGCAGTGAATCAGGGGGGCCCTACAATGAGCAGTTCTTC. This chain links TRBV25-1 with TRBJ2-1, with a weak D call TRBD1 (7 bases). Trimming left V 1 base short and J 2 bases short, with 9 bases between. The germline CDR1 and CDR2 sequences are MGHDK and SYGVNS. The CDR3 has 15 residues. Complete variable domain (other parts from reference TRBV25-1 and TRBJ2-1): EADIYQTPRYLVIGTGKKITLECSQTMGHDKMYWYQQDPGMELHLIHYSYGVNSTEKGDLSSESTVSRIRTEHFPLTLESARPSHTSQYLCASSESGGPYNEQFFGPGTRLTVL.

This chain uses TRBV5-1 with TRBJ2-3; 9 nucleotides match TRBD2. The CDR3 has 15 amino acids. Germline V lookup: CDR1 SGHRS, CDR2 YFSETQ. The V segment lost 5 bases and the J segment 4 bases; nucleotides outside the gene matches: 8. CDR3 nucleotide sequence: TGCGCCAGCAGGGAAATAGCGGGAGCTCCAGATACGCAGTATTTT. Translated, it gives CASREIAGAPDTQYF.

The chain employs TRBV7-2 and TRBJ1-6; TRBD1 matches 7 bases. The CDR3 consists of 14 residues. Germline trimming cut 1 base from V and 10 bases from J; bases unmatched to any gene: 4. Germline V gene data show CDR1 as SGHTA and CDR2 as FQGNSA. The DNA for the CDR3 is TGTGCCAGCAGCTTAGATAGGGGGCAATCACCCCTCCACTTT. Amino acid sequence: CASSLDRGQSPLHF.

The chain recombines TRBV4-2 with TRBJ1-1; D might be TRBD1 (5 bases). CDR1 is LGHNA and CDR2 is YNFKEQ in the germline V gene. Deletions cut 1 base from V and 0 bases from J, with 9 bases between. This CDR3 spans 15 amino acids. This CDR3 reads CASSQGEGLNTEAFF. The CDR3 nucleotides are TGTGCCAGCAGCCAAGGGGAGGGACTGAACACTGAAGCTTTCTTT.

The CDR3 DNA follows: TGTGCCTGGGAATCCGCTAGGACTAGCGGGAGTGATAGGGAGCAGTTCTTC. The encoded protein is CAWESARTSGSDREQFF. The V and J genes are TRBV30 and TRBJ2-1, with TRBD2 matching 13 bases. Germline V gene data show CDR1 as GTSNPN and CDR2 as SVGIG (reference sequence). V gave up 5 bases and J gave up 10 bases; unmatched junction bases: 17. The CDR3 runs 17 residues.

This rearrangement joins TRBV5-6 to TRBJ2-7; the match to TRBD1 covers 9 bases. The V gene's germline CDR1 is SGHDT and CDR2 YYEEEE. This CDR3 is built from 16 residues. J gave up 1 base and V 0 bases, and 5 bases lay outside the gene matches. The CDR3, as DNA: TGTGCCAGCAGCTTGGACACGGGACAGGGATCCTACGAGCAGTACTTC. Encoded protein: CASSLDTGQGSYEQYF.

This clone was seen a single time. The CDR3 reads CASSPSGQASGLVQFF. CDR3 bases: TGTGCCAGCTCACCATCTGGACAGGCCTCAGGCTTGGTGCAGTTCTTC. V usage is TRBV18 and J usage is TRBJ2-1; TRBD1 agrees at 7 bases. The ends lost 2 bases at V and 12 bases at J; junction bases unmatched: 16. Germline CDR1 KGHSH, CDR2 LQKENI. This CDR3 contains 16 residues.

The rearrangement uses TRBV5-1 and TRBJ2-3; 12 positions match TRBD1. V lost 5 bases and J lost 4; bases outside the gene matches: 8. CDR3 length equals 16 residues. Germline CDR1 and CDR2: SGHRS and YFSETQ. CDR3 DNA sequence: TGCGCCAGCAGTTCTGGGACAGGGGGCGCGGCAGATACGCAGTATTTT. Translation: CASSSGTGGAADTQYF.

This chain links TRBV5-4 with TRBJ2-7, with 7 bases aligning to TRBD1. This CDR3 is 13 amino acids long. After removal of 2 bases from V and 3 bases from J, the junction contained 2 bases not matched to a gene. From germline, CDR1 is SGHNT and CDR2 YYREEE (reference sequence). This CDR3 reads CASSFRGRYEQYF. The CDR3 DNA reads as TGTGCCAGCAGCTTTAGGGGGCGCTACGAGCAGTACTTC.

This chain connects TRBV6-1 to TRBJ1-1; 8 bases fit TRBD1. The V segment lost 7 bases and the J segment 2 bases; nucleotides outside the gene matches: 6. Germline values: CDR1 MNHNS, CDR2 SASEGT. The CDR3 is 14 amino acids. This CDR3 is CASTRQGTNTEAFF. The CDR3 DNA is TGTGCCAGCACCCGACAGGGGACAAACACTGAAGCTTTCTTT.

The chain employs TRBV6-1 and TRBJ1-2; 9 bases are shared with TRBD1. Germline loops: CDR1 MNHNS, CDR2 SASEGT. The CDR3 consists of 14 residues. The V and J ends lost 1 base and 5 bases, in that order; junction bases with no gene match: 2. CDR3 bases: TGTGCCAGCAGTGAAGTCGACAGGGGGTATGGCTACACCTTC. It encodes CASSEVDRGYGYTF.

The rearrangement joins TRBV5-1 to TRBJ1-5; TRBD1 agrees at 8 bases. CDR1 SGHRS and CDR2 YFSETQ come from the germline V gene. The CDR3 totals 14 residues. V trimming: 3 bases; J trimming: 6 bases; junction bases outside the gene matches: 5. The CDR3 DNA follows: TGCGCCAGCAGCTCTCCAGGGGGCGGTCAGCCCCAGCATTTT. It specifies CASSSPGGGQPQHF. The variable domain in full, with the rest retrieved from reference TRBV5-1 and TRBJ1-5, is KAGVTQTPRYLIKTRGQQVTLSCSPISGHRSVSWYQQTPGQGLQFLFEYFSETQRNKGNFPGRFSGRQFSNSRSEMNVSTLELGDSALYLCASSSPGGGQPQHFGDGTRLSIL.

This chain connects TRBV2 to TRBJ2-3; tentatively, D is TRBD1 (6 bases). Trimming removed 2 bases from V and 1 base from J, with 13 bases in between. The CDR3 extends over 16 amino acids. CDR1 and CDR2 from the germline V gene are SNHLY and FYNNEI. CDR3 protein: CASSEQGFRGTDTQYF. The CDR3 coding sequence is TGTGCCAGCAGTGAACAGGGGTTTCGGGGCACAGATACGCAGTATTTT.

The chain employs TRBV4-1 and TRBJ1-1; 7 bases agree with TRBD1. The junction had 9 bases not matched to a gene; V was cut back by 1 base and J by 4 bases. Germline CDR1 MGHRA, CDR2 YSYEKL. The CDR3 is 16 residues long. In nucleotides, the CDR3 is TGCGCCAGCAGCCAAGGGTGGGGGGACAGATCCACTGAAGCTTTCTTT. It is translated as CASSQGWGDRSTEAFF.

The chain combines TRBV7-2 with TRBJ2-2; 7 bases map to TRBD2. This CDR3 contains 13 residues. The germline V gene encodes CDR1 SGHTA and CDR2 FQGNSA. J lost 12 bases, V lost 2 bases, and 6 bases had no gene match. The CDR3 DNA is TGTGCCAGCAGCTTACTAGGGGAGGGAAAGCTGTTTTTT. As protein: CASSLLGEGKLFF.

CDR3 sequence (DNA): TGTGCCAGCAGGAGGGGGGGCTGGGGCTACACCTTC. Protein sequence: CASRRGGWGYTF. The chain is built from TRBV27 and TRBJ1-2, with D perhaps matching TRBD1 (6 bases). Trimming removed 6 bases from V and 8 bases from J, with 13 bases in between. Germline CDR1 MNHEY, CDR2 SMNVEV (reference sequence). This CDR3 has 12 residues.

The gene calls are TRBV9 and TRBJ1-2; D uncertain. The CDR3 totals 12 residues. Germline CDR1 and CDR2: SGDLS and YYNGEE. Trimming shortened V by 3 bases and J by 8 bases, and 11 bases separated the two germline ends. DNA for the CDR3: TGTGCCAGCAGCGCCCCTCAGTTGGGCTACACCTTC. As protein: CASSAPQLGYTF.

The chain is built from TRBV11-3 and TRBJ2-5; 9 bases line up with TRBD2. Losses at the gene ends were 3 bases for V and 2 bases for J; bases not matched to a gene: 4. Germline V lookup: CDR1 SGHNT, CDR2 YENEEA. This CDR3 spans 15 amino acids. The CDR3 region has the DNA TGTGCCAGCAGCTTGGGCCTAGCGGGACAAGAGACCCAGTACTTC. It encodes CASSLGLAGQETQYF.

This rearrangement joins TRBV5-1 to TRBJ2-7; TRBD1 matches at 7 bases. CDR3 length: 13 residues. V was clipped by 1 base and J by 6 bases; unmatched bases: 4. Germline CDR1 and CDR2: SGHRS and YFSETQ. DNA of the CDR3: TGCGCCAGCAGCTTGTCAGGGGGAGCCGAGCAGTACTTC. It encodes CASSLSGGAEQYF. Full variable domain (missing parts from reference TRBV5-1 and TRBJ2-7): KAGVTQTPRYLIKTRGQQVTLSCSPISGHRSVSWYQQTPGQGLQFLFEYFSETQRNKGNFPGRFSGRQFSNSRSEMNVSTLELGDSALYLCASSLSGGAEQYFGPGTRLTVT.

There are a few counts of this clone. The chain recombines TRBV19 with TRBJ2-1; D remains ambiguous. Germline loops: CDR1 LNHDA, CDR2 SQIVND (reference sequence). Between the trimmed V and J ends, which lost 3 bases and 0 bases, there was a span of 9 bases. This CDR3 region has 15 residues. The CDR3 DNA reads TGTGCCAGTAGTATTGAATGGAGCTCCTACAATGAGCAGTTCTTC. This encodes CASSIEWSSYNEQFF.

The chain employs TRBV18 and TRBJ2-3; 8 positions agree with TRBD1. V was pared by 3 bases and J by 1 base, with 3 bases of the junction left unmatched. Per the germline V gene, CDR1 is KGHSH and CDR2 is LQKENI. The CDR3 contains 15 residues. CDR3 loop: CASSPSGGGTDTQYF. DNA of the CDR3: TGTGCCAGCTCACCGTCAGGGGGCGGCACAGATACGCAGTATTTT. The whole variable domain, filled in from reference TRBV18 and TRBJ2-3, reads NAGVMQNPRHLVRRRGQEARLRCSPMKGHSHVYWYRQLPEEGLKFMVYLQKENIIDESGMPKERFSAEFPKEGPSILRIQQVVRGDSAAYFCASSPSGGGTDTQYFGPGTRLTVL.

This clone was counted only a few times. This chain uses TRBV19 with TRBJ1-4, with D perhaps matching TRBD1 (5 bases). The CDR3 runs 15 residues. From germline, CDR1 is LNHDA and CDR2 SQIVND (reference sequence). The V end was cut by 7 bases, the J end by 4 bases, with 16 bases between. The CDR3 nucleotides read TGTGCCAGTACCCGTGGGGGGGTAAATAATGAAAAACTGTTTTTT. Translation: CASTRGGVNNEKLFF. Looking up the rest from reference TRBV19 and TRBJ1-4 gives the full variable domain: DGGITQSPKYLFRKEGQNVTLSCEQNLNHDAMYWYRQDPGQGLRLIYYSQIVNDFQKGDIAEGYSVSREKKESFPLTVTSAQKNPTAFYLCASTRGGVNNEKLFFGSGTQLSVL.

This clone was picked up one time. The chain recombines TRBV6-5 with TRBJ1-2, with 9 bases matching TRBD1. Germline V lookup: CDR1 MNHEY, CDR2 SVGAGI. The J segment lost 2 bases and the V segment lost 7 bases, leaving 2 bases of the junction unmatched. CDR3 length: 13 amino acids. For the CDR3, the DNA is TGTGCCAGCACCGGACAGGGGAACTATGGCTACACCTTC. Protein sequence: CASTGQGNYGYTF.